This T cell receptor (beta chain) was recorded in a study of vaccination effects on CD4 cells after COVID-19 (dated by TCRdb to 2022 to 2024). For the study in its entirety: Participants received two doses of either the BNT162b2 or the mRNA-1273 mRNA SARS-CoV-2 vaccine. Cultures from other donors in the study were sequenced with the Oncomine TCR Beta short-read assay on an Illumina iSeq 100. The full study included around nine COVID-19 convalescent patients and several SARS-CoV-2-naive healthy vaccine recipients. SARS-CoV-2 spike-specific CD4+ TCR repertoires were compared before and after mRNA vaccination in COVID-19 convalescent patients and in infection-naive vaccine recipients. Paper-wide results and their limitations: In healthy vaccine recipients, vaccine-induced clones were almost all SARS-CoV-2 mono-reactive, with only 1 of 255 cross-reactive with common cold coronaviruses. Both infection-induced and vaccine-induced clones contracted markedly at late post-vaccination timepoints, which is consistent with waning T cell responses. The study was limited by a small number of convalescent patients, and early post-infection timepoints were lacking.

The library came from the immunoSEQ multiplex PCR assay. DNA from the CD4+ T cells that had been cultured and isolated underwent TCR beta CDR3 sequencing. Per the original workflow: Non-productive TCR sequences were removed, reads were trimmed to the CDR3 region, and CDR3s of at least 7 amino acids were retained. Antigen-specific clonotypes were identified using the MANAFEST web app by comparison of expansion in peptide wells against reference cultures. For clones to be considered positive, expansion at FDR<0.05 versus reference and all other wells, an odds ratio above 5, and a frequency above 0.1% in two replicate wells were required. Clonotypes significantly expanded in SARS-CoV-2 spike wells and in at least one common cold coronavirus spike condition were defined as cross-reactive. Using the stringdist R package, CDR3 similarity was measured by Levenshtein distance, and unrooted trees were constructed with ape in R 3.6.1. Held by TCRdb, this immuneACCESS table contains in-frame sequences only and omits some clones. Under half of the omission traces to an unresolved V gene where checked; the cause of the rest is unknown. The V and J calls and clone size are taken from that table; D and trimming were inferred from the DNA. In all, the sample holds tens of thousands of clones, and 78% of those were seen once. In total, the top ten clones hold about 10% of the sample.

The germline V gene sets CDR1 to SGHRS and CDR2 to YFSETQ. Trimming takes 6 bases from V and 0 bases from J, and the germline ends sit 10 bases apart. The CDR3, from cysteine to phenylalanine, totals 15 residues. Only the CDR3 part of the read is kept: 45 bases, read in frame from the first base. The ViraFEST assay stimulated PBMC with viral peptide pools and then used TCR sequencing to identify antigen-specific CD4+ T cell clonotypes by expansion. After around eleven days of culture, CD4+ T cells were isolated with the EasySep CD4+ T cell isolation kit. Negative nucleocapsid antibody results before and after vaccination confirmed that the healthy vaccine recipients had no prior SARS-CoV-2 infection. Each well held around 2 million PBMC cultured in IMDM containing 5% human AB serum, around 10 IU/ml IL-2 and gentamicin, along with roughly 10 ug/ml peptides. On days 3 and 7, half of the culture medium was replaced with fresh IL-2-containing medium. Unless noted otherwise, every peptide stimulation condition was grown in triplicate wells. PBMC were separated from whole blood using Ficoll-Paque Plus gradient centrifugation and were then either cryopreserved at -140C or used fresh. The overlapping peptide pools covered the spike proteins of SARS-CoV-2 as well as those of the common cold coronaviruses HCoV-NL63, HCoV-OC43 and HCoV-229E. The QIAamp micro DNA kit was used to extract genomic DNA from the cultured CD4+ T cells.

This clone was detected only a few times. The specificity of this receptor is unknown. Base qualities are missing; no much larger clone stands one base away. This chain is built from TRBV5-1 and TRBJ2-6; possibly the D gene is TRBD1, per 5 matching bases. This receptor was identified in a human donor who received a COVID-19 vaccine. The sample in question was CD4+ T cells from PBMCs cultured with SARS-CoV-2 spike peptides, obtained before COVID-19 vaccination. The cell subset or site label, as the study defines it: SARS-CoV-2 spike overlapping peptide pool stimulation. The base sequence is TGCGCCAGCACTGTGGGGCACTCTGGGGCCAACGTCCTGACTTTC. It translates to CASTVGHSGANVLTF.